This TCR beta chain was captured by sequencing in a study of molecular identifiers for immune sequencing clone quantification. Overall study results and limits: Clonotypes surpassing 20 RNA copies contained over 98% of effector molecules, versus under 1% in naive cells.

A single record per CDR3 protein comes from TCRdb applying MiXCR to the PCR reads. This sample has about 9,800 distinct CDR3 sequences, with roughly a fifth found just once. Worth noting for this clonotype: Its antigen is still unknown.

Germline V gene lookup returns CDR1 MGHRA and CDR2 YSYEKL. V dropped 4 bases and J dropped 8 bases, with 12 bases sitting between them. This CDR3 spans 13 amino acids. Sequences were obtained from naive CD8+ T cells from blood, with Jurkat cell RNA spiked in. As for subset: FACS-sorted CD8+CD4-CCR7+CD45RA+ naive T cells. The chain couples TRBV4-1 to TRBJ2-1; no firm D call. The TCR sequence derives from a human donor in good health. Some libraries in this study had Jurkat cell RNA spiked in. CDR3 nucleotides: TGCGCCAGCAGCCCTCCAACCAGCGATGAGCAGTTCTTC. Protein product: CASSPPTSDEQFF.